What follows are 30 T cell receptor beta chains derived from one specimen sequenced in a study of cytotoxic CD8 clonotypes in ibrutinib-treated CLL. Measured with immunoSEQ multiplex PCR; TCRdb has only the in-frame clones, and not every one. Altogether roughly 13,000 clones are present, around 48% being singletons, with the ten largest covering 30% to 35%. The sequencing here drew on PBMCs, taken at an approximately 25-month disease-progression time point, from a patient treated with ibrutinib. These receptors all stem from a human donor with chronic lymphocytic leukemia.

This clone came up a few times. This sequence joins TRBV19 and TRBJ1-2; D gene unclear. Germline V gene lookup returns CDR1 LNHDA and CDR2 SQIVND (reference sequence). V lost 10 bases, J lost 2 bases, and 14 bases lay in between. This CDR3 region has 13 residues. CDR3 amino acids: CAIPSAENYGYTF. The DNA of the CDR3 is TGTGCCATCCCGTCGGCGGAGAACTATGGCTACACCTTC.

The chain joins TRBV2 to TRBJ2-1; D unclear. Between the trimmed V and J ends, which lost 6 bases and 4 bases, there was a span of 16 bases. CDR3 length: 15 residues. Germline CDR1 is SNHLY and CDR2 is FYNNEI. CDR3 DNA sequence: TGTGCCAGCAGAGTCGACGTCGGATCTTACAATGAGCAGTTCTTC. Its translation: CASRVDVGSYNEQFF. The full variable domain, its missing parts supplied by reference TRBV2 and TRBJ2-1, is EPEVTQTPSHQVTQMGQEVILRCVPISNHLYFYWYRQILGQKVEFLVSFYNNEISEKSEIFDDQFSVERPDGSNFTLKIRSTKLEDSAMYFCASRVDVGSYNEQFFGPGTRLTVL.

The gene calls are TRBV2 and TRBJ2-3; TRBD1 matches 7 bases. Looked up from germline, CDR1 is SNHLY and CDR2 is FYNNEI. V shed 7 bases and J 1 base; nucleotides not matched to a gene: 2. The CDR3 is 13 amino acids. CDR3 sequence (DNA): TGTGCCAGCAAAGGACAGGGCACAGATACGCAGTATTTT. Residues: CASKGQGTDTQYF.

The chain links TRBV4-1 to TRBJ1-4; D call uncertain. This CDR3 has 14 residues. Per germline, CDR1 MGHRA and CDR2 YSYEKL. V was shortened by 4 bases and J by 5 bases, with 11 bases between the two germline ends. The CDR3 sequence is CASSLTGENEKLFF. CDR3 in DNA: TGCGCCAGCAGCCTGACTGGGGAGAATGAAAAACTGTTTTTT.

This clone was observed a handful of times. V is TRBV5-1 and J is TRBJ2-6; no reliable D call. Trimming took 0 bases from V and 5 from J, leaving 6 bases between them. CDR3 length: 14 amino acids. Germline loops: CDR1 SGHRS, CDR2 YFSETQ. The CDR3 reads CASSLEGWANVLTF. In DNA, the CDR3 is TGCGCCAGCAGCTTGGAGGGCTGGGCCAACGTCCTGACTTTC.

The chain has TRBV19 and TRBJ2-7; TRBD1 matches at 8 bases. Germline assignment: CDR1 LNHDA and CDR2 SQIVND (reference sequence). The ends lost 3 bases at V and 6 bases at J; junction bases unmatched: 7. The CDR3 runs 14 residues. CDR3 residues: CASSITHGQGEQYF. DNA of the CDR3: TGTGCCAGTAGTATTACCCACGGACAGGGCGAGCAGTACTTC.

The chain joins TRBV6-1 to TRBJ1-2; TRBD1 is a possible D gene (5 bases). The CDR3 runs 13 residues. Trimming took 6 bases from V and 1 from J, leaving 9 bases between them. Per the germline V gene, CDR1 is MNHNS and CDR2 is SASEGT. This CDR3 reads CASRQQVNYGYTF. CDR3 DNA: TGTGCCAGCAGGCAACAGGTTAACTATGGCTACACCTTC.

The sample holds a few counts of this clone. The chain couples TRBV29-1 to TRBJ1-1; D unclear. The germline V gene encodes CDR1 SQVTM and CDR2 ANQGSEA. This CDR3 region has 12 residues. V was cut by 6 bases and J by 4 bases, with 12 bases left in between. DNA for the CDR3: TGCAGCGTGAGAGGGTTGCCCACTGAAGCTTTCTTT. It translates to CSVRGLPTEAFF. The variable domain in full, completed from reference TRBV29-1 and TRBJ1-1, reads SAVISQKPSRDICQRGTSLTIQCQVDSQVTMMFWYRQQPGQSLTLIATANQGSEATYESGFVIDKFPISRPNLTFSTLTVSNMSPEDSSIYLCSVRGLPTEAFFGQGTRLTVV.

This clone counts as hyperexpanded (1% or more). The gene calls are TRBV5-4 and TRBJ2-7; weak D call: TRBD2 (5 bases). This CDR3 spans 13 amino acids. CDR1 is SGHNT and CDR2 is YYREEE in the germline V gene (reference sequence). V lost 2 bases, J lost 5 bases, and 11 bases lay in between. CDR3 in amino acids: CASSFGVRNEQYF. Written as DNA, the CDR3 is TGTGCCAGCAGCTTCGGGGTGAGGAACGAGCAGTACTTC.

This chain links TRBV29-1 with TRBJ1-4; D is undetermined. CDR1 SQVTM and CDR2 ANQGSEA come from the germline V gene. The length of the CDR3 is 11 residues. V dropped 8 bases and J dropped 12 bases, with 16 bases sitting between them. The DNA for the CDR3 is TGCAGCATGGTTGTGGGGAGCGAACTGTTTTTT. Its protein product is CSMVVGSELFF.

V gene TRBV6-1 combines with J gene TRBJ1-3; D remains unclear. CDR3 length: 14 amino acids. Trimming removed 4 bases at V and 0 bases at J, with 7 bases between. Germline V gives CDR1 MNHNS, CDR2 SASEGT. The DNA for the CDR3 is TGTGCCAGCAGTGGTCCAGCCTCTGGAAACACCATATATTTT. Amino acids: CASSGPASGNTIYF.

This clone was detected a few times. This chain uses TRBV18 with TRBJ1-6, with 7 bases that match TRBD1. The CDR3 is 15 amino acids. Looked up from germline, CDR1 is KGHSH and CDR2 is LQKENI. V was clipped by 6 bases and J by 5 bases; unmatched bases: 7. The DNA for the CDR3 is TGTGCCAGCTCCCCTTGGGACAGTGATAATTCACCCCTCCACTTT. Its protein is CASSPWDSDNSPLHF.

V gene TRBV5-1 combines with J gene TRBJ1-1; 12 positions agree with TRBD1. The V and J ends lost 0 bases and 3 bases, in that order; junction bases with no gene match: 9. This CDR3 comprises 18 residues. CDR1 and CDR2 from the germline V gene are SGHRS and YFSETQ. The CDR3 loop is CASSLAPGTGGSDTEAFF. The CDR3 DNA is TGCGCCAGCAGCTTGGCCCCCGGGACAGGGGGCTCGGACACTGAAGCTTTCTTT.

About this clone: Sequence at one end of the junction differs from germline and may be a read error. The V and J genes are TRBV4-1 and TRBJ2-7; D tentatively fits TRBD1 or TRBD2 (5 bases each). This CDR3 has 14 amino acids. Germline lookup yields CDR1 MGHRA and CDR2 YSYEKL. The CDR3 loop reads CASSQDLTDYAQYF. Here the CDR3 DNA reads TGCGCCAGCAGCCAAGATCTGACAGACTACGCGCAGTACTTC.

The genes are TRBV11-2 and TRBJ1-6; D remains unclear. V was clipped by 0 bases and J by 9 bases, with 0 bases between them. This CDR3 is 11 amino acids long. Germline V CDR1 and CDR2: SGHAT, FQNNGV. The DNA for the CDR3 is TGTGCCAGCAGCTTAGATTCACCCCTCCACTTT. Translated, it gives CASSLDSPLHF.

This clone was detected a few times. The J gene is TRBJ2-7, the V gene TRBV15, with 11 bases aligning to TRBD1. Per germline, CDR1 LNHNV and CDR2 YYDKDF (reference sequence). There are 15 residues in the CDR3. Unmatched junction bases numbered 2, after V lost 1 base and J lost 3 bases. CDR3 region: CATSRGGTGGYEQYF. The CDR3 DNA sequence: TGTGCCACCAGCAGAGGAGGGACAGGGGGCTACGAGCAGTACTTC.

The chain couples TRBV2 to TRBJ2-1; D is possibly TRBD2 (6 bases). The CDR3 runs 15 residues. V lost 4 bases, J lost 2 bases, and 12 bases lay in between. Germline V gene sequence: CDR1 SNHLY, CDR2 FYNNEI. DNA for the CDR3: TGTGCCAGCAGTGGGGCGGGGTCAACCTACAATGAGCAGTTCTTC. It codes for CASSGAGSTYNEQFF.

The chain is built from TRBV5-6 and TRBJ2-5; 9 bases match TRBD2. This CDR3 comprises 14 residues. V lost 3 bases to trimming and J lost 4 bases; unmatched junction nucleotides: 4. From germline, CDR1 is SGHDT and CDR2 YYEEEE. CDR3 residues: CASSWLAGLETQYF. CDR3 coding DNA: TGTGCCAGCAGCTGGCTAGCGGGGTTAGAGACCCAGTACTTC.

This sequence joins TRBV9 and TRBJ2-7; 10 positions agree with TRBD1. This CDR3 contains 16 residues. From germline, CDR1 is SGDLS and CDR2 YYNGEE. J lost 2 bases, V lost 1 base, and 6 bases had no gene match. The CDR3 is CASSVRSGQGPYEQYF. Written as DNA, the CDR3 is TGTGCCAGCAGCGTACGTTCGGGACAGGGGCCCTACGAGCAGTACTTC.

The chain joins TRBV7-8 to TRBJ2-5; D is perhaps TRBD1 (6 bases). V was clipped by 7 bases and J by 5 bases, with 23 bases between them. Looked up from germline, CDR1 is SGHVS and CDR2 is FQNEAQ. The CDR3 is 16 residues long. The CDR3 loop is CASIPLDSPQGETQYF. The CDR3 nucleotides are TGTGCCAGCATTCCACTCGACAGTCCCCAGGGGGAGACCCAGTACTTC.

The sample holds a few counts of this clone. CDR3 coding DNA: TGTGCCAGTAGTATAGATCCCTCTGGGAATTCACCCCTCCACTTT. Protein: CASSIDPSGNSPLHF. The V and J genes are TRBV19 and TRBJ1-6; D unclear. Germline V CDR1 and CDR2: LNHDA, SQIVND (reference sequence). The CDR3 consists of 15 residues. V lost 0 bases, J lost 7 bases, and 10 bases lay in between.

The chain has TRBV5-4 and TRBJ2-3, with 10 positions matching TRBD1. V trimming: 4 bases; J trimming: 3 bases; junction bases outside the gene matches: 5. The CDR3 length is 15 residues. CDR1 is SGHNT, CDR2 YYREEE, per germline (reference sequence). DNA of the CDR3: TGTGCCAGCAGCGAACGGGACAGGGGAACAGATACGCAGTATTTT. Amino acids: CASSERDRGTDTQYF.

Only a few counts were recorded for this clone. The V gene is TRBV7-9, the J gene TRBJ1-5; D remains ambiguous. V was shortened by 3 bases and J by 0 bases, with 6 bases between the two germline ends. Per germline, CDR1 SEHNR and CDR2 FQNEAQ (reference sequence). The CDR3 length is 14 residues. CDR3: CASSFADSNQPQHF. For the CDR3, the DNA is TGTGCCAGCAGCTTTGCAGATAGCAATCAGCCCCAGCATTTT.

The V call is TRBV19, the J call TRBJ1-2; D is perhaps TRBD1 (5 bases). Germline values: CDR1 LNHDA, CDR2 SQIVND (reference sequence). Trimming removed 6 bases from V and 3 bases from J, with 11 bases in between. This CDR3 has 13 residues. This CDR3 reads CASSLRGDYGYTF. The CDR3 bases are TGTGCCAGTAGCCTACGGGGGGACTATGGCTACACCTTC.

V usage is TRBV7-8 and J usage is TRBJ2-3, with D perhaps TRBD2 (6 bases). The CDR3 covers 14 residues. CDR1 is SGHVS and CDR2 is FQNEAQ in the germline V gene. Trimming left V 1 base short and J 6 bases short, with 11 bases between. CDR3 sequence (DNA): TGTGCCAGCAGCTTAGGCGGGGCCCAGGATACGCAGTATTTT. Translation gives CASSLGGAQDTQYF. The entire variable domain, with the rest obtained from reference TRBV7-8 and TRBJ2-3, is as follows: GAGVSQSPRYKVAKRGQDVALRCDPISGHVSLFWYQQALGQGPEFLTYFQNEAQLDKSGLPSDRFFAERPEGSVSTLKIQRTQQEDSAVYLCASSLGGAQDTQYFGPGTRLTVL.

The chain combines TRBV19 with TRBJ1-1; D is undetermined. Trimming pared 5 bases from V and 1 base from J, leaving 5 bases between. This CDR3 contains 12 residues. CDR1 is LNHDA, CDR2 SQIVND, per germline (reference sequence). This CDR3 is CASSFENTEAFF. In DNA form, the CDR3 reads TGTGCCAGTAGTTTCGAGAACACTGAAGCTTTCTTT.

The genes are TRBV19 and TRBJ1-2; 8 bases are shared with TRBD1. Germline CDR1 and CDR2: LNHDA and SQIVND (reference sequence). This CDR3 has 15 residues. V was pared by 3 bases and J by 2 bases, with 5 bases of the junction left unmatched. Here the CDR3 DNA reads TGTGCCAGTAGTATTTCCCAGGGGGCGAACTATGGCTACACCTTC. Protein: CASSISQGANYGYTF.

In regard to this clone: Other DNA sequences in the sample encode the same CDR3. The chain uses TRBV5-1 and TRBJ2-3, with TRBD1 identical over 8 bases. The V gene's germline CDR1 is SGHRS and CDR2 YFSETQ. J lost 2 bases, V lost 0 bases, and 5 bases had no gene match. This CDR3 has 16 amino acids. The CDR3 DNA sequence: TGCGCCAGCAGCTTGGGCCAGGGGGCCAACACAGATACGCAGTATTTT. Its protein is CASSLGQGANTDTQYF.

The V call is TRBV5-6, the J call TRBJ1-1, with TRBD1 as a possible D gene (6 bases). The CDR3 loop spans 12 amino acids. Germline V gives CDR1 SGHDT, CDR2 YYEEEE. Trimming removed 4 bases from V and 4 bases from J, with 8 bases in between. DNA of the CDR3: TGTGCCAGCAGCCAACAGGGCACTGAAGCTTTCTTT. This translates into CASSQQGTEAFF.

The rearrangement uses TRBV5-4 and TRBJ1-2; 8 positions match TRBD1. This CDR3 is built from 14 residues. CDR1 is SGHNT and CDR2 is YYREEE in the germline V gene (reference sequence). V lost 0 bases and J lost 7; bases outside the gene matches: 5. The chain's CDR3 is CASSLAQGALGYTF. CDR3 sequence (DNA): TGTGCCAGCAGCTTGGCTCAGGGGGCCCTTGGCTACACCTTC.